This TCR beta chain is from a study of T-cell reconstitution after alpha-beta-depleted transplantation in children. V lost 7 bases and J 2 bases, leaving 15 bases between the germline ends. This CDR3 has 14 residues. Germline loops: CDR1 MNHNS, CDR2 SASEGT. This sample's TCRbeta library carried unique molecular identifier barcodes. A single record per CDR3 protein comes from TCRdb applying MiXCR to the PCR reads. The sample shows fewer than 750,000 distinct CDR3 sequences, 23% of them seen only once. Overall study results and limits: Newly produced T cells mostly accounted for T-cell counts and diversity one year post-transplant.

As concerns this clonotype: Its antigen remains unknown.

This chain links TRBV6-1 with TRBJ2-7; maybe TRBD2 (5 bases). The sample consisted of PBMCs, mostly from graft donor cells, taken 360 days after TCRalphabeta/CD19-depleted stem cell transplant. The source is a boy younger than two who had a stem cell transplant for acute myeloid leukemia, so the T cells may come from the graft donor. CDR3 coding DNA: TGTGCCAGCACCCAAAGAGGGCCCCCCTACGAGCAGTACTTC. Translated, it gives CASTQRGPPYEQYF.